Included here is one TCR beta chain sequence, with context. The antigen is not known. The sample belongs to a study of beta chain features in type 1 diabetes. Study-level findings and limits: More deletions and fewer insertions at VDJ junctions were found in patients with type 1 diabetes. Shortening of TCRB CDR3s, moderate but significant, appeared in all four CD4+ subsets of Type 1 diabetes patients.

Every sorted population was more than 98% pure. Every bit of the isolated RNA underwent reverse transcription, so sequencing read expressed TCRB transcripts. Assay used: immunoSEQ multiplex PCR; TCRdb lists only in-frame clones, some missing. The table has roughly 220,000 clones, 16% seen once; the top ten hold 0.085%. Sequenced sample: naive CD4+ T cells from blood. The receptor's source is a man aged 30-40 years with type 1 diabetes.

CDR3 protein: CASSLTQENNQPQHF. The DNA for the CDR3 is TGTGCCAGCAGCTTAACTCAGGAAAACAATCAGCCCCAGCATTTT. This sequence joins TRBV7-2 and TRBJ1-5, with no clear D. The CDR3 extends over 15 amino acids. V was trimmed by 2 bases and J by 3 bases, leaving 11 bases between them. Per the germline V gene, CDR1 is SGHTA and CDR2 is FQGNSA.